The rows below give T cell receptor beta chains drawn from one sample of a study of blood T cells in healthy people across ages. TCRdb ran MiXCR on the 5' RACE reads and lists one entry per CDR3 protein. This sample has about 760,000 distinct CDR3 sequences; approximately 25% occur once, and the top ten carry 9.4%. These same records also appear under a second study, on T cells of mothers and their children.

Specimen: blood. These TCRs come from a boy younger than 18 in good health. Each CDR3 is given without its conserved first and last residue.

v_call cdr3_aa
TRBV2 ASSEGGGDGNEQF
TRBV15 ATSRGDGNTLREQY
TRBV24-1 AASEGTGETEVQY
TRBV29-1 SVENLGGYT
TRBV6-2/TRBV6-3 ASSYVGQLFEKLF
TRBV9 ASSVDQGYYEQY
TRBV6-2/TRBV6-3 ASTVVGVWDPFLDNEQF
TRBV29-1 SVVEAALEQY
TRBV28 ASILRQNTEAF
TRBV12-3/TRBV12-4 ASSIGLIQETQY
TRBV6-2/TRBV6-3 ASGDTEETQY
TRBV4-1 ASSKGDSATNEKLF
TRBV27 ASRTSGDSTDTQY
TRBV6-5 ASSYRDGINEKLF
TRBV28 ASSSSQSYEQY
TRBV29-1 SVTSGTSLNEQF
TRBV29-1 SVERELAAYNEQF
TRBV21-1 ASSKCLVEGGAVTEAF
TRBV3-1 ASSPREGEDTEAF
TRBV7-9 ASSRGEGSEKLF
TRBV4-3 ASSQDRQDLYEQY
TRBV20-1 SAGQGGNEQY
TRBV28 ASSLISSRKNIQY
TRBV7-8 ASSLTNRGQLRNSPLH
TRBV4-1 ASSPGSGGNIQY
TRBV20-1 SAPPSLAGVGNEQF
TRBV29-1 RTTSPTGDTQY
TRBV6-1 ASSGGVGLGGKTQY
TRBV29-1 SVAQTGASYNEQF
TRBV20-1 SARELALGETQY
TRBV29-1 RGDGSSYNEQF
TRBV13 ASSFGRGWRDTQY
TRBV10-3 AISEVLNEQF
TRBV11-2 ASSFLGEGLGDTQY
TRBV15 ATSRERGSLF
TRBV14 ASSQGVSPETQY
TRBV29-1 SAGVTGGNTIY
TRBV29-1 SVAETGGTTDTQY
TRBV24-1 ATSDPRQGTDTQY
TRBV20-1 SATHGPDSYEQY
TRBV3-1 ASSRTSGSIETQY
TRBV29-1 SVDLGSDQPQH
TRBV6-5 ASSRDTYSGANVLT
TRBV29-1 SVDPQGRLLQETQY
TRBV7-2 ASSFEAGITYEQY
TRBV29-1 STWTFTDTQY
TRBV29-1 SVETWSYEQY
TRBV5-1 ASSLETVSSYNEQF
TRBV3-1 ASSLRTGTLGTQY
TRBV4-2 ASSQVTSGRYNERF
TRBV15 ATSRDYQGDEQF
TRBV29-1 SVGRDRSYEQY
TRBV29-1 SVGTGLNTGELF
TRBV27 ASRFTPNEKLF
TRBV28 ASRLEGNSNQPQH
TRBV29-1 SVGGGETQY
TRBV28 ASSPTGKPANEKLF